The 28 T cell receptor beta chains listed next were all sequenced from one sample in a study of beta chain features in type 1 diabetes (dated 2018 in TCRdb). Overall study results and their limits: In all four CD4+ subsets, TCRB CDR3 length was moderately but significantly shorter in type 1 diabetes patients.

These receptors are not linked to any known antigen. Library preparation was by the immunoSEQ multiplex PCR assay. All of the isolated RNA was reverse transcribed with the High Capacity cDNA Reverse Transcription Kit, so expressed TCRB transcripts were sequenced. TCRdb carries this immuneACCESS record with in-frame sequences only. Its versions omit some clonotypes, under half of them owing to an unresolved V gene in the studies checked, with the rest unexplained. A total of approximately 730,000 clones appear in this sample, roughly 13% of them only once. The ten largest clonotypes hold about 0.02% of the sample. The specimen sequenced was naive CD4+ T cells from blood. Interpreted using the paper, the cell subset or site label stands for: true naive CD4+ T cells. Every receptor here comes from a young man with type 1 diabetes.

In this sample, this clone turned up a few times. The chain carries TRBV30 and TRBJ1-6; D is perhaps TRBD1 (5 bases). V lost 0 bases to trimming and J lost 6 bases, with 12 bases between them. In germline, CDR1 is GTSNPN, CDR2 SVGIG (reference sequence). The CDR3 spans 15 residues. The CDR3 sequence: CAWSVGAPANSPLHF. CDR3 sequence (DNA): TGTGCCTGGAGTGTAGGGGCCCCGGCTAATTCACCCCTCCACTTT.

This sequence joins TRBV2 and TRBJ1-1; a weak D match, TRBD1 (5 bases). Trimming cost V 6 bases and J 7 bases, with 12 bases left between them. This CDR3 has 12 residues. The germline V gene has CDR1 SNHLY and CDR2 FYNNEI. The CDR3 region has the DNA TGTGCCAGCAGACGGACATTGGGTGAAGCTTTCTTT. Amino acids: CASRRTLGEAFF.

The chain combines TRBV25-1 with TRBJ2-2; 9 bases match TRBD2. The ends lost 3 bases at V and 3 bases at J; junction bases unmatched: 2. Germline V gene lookup returns CDR1 MGHDK and CDR2 SYGVNS. The CDR3 consists of 15 residues. The DNA for the CDR3 is TGTGCCAGCAGTGAGTCTAGCGGGGACACCGGGGAGCTGTTTTTT. This translates into CASSESSGDTGELFF.

V is TRBV4-2 and J is TRBJ2-3; tentatively, D is TRBD2 (6 bases). Trimming cost V 7 bases and J 1 base, with 15 bases left between them. CDR1 LGHNA and CDR2 YNFKEQ come from the germline V gene. The CDR3 extends over 15 amino acids. The CDR3 region has the DNA TGTGCCAGCAAAGGGGCGGGGAGCCGCACAGATACGCAGTATTTT. It codes for CASKGAGSRTDTQYF.

This chain links TRBV4-1 with TRBJ1-2; maybe TRBD1 (5 bases). V lost 4 bases, J lost 7 bases, and 13 bases lay in between. CDR1 is MGHRA, CDR2 YSYEKL, per germline. The CDR3 covers 13 residues. The chain's CDR3 is CASSPGTFGGYTF. CDR3 nucleotide sequence: TGCGCCAGCAGCCCGGGGACTTTTGGTGGCTACACCTTC.

The chain's CDR3 is CAWEIPGLFRQGNSPLHF. CDR3 nucleotide sequence: TGTGCCTGGGAGATTCCGGGCCTTTTTAGGCAGGGTAATTCACCCCTCCACTTT. The V call is TRBV30, the J call TRBJ1-6, with D maybe TRBD1 (5 bases). The CDR3 covers 18 residues. V lost 5 bases to trimming and J lost 6 bases, with 26 bases between them. Germline values: CDR1 GTSNPN, CDR2 SVGIG (reference sequence). Full variable domain (rest looked up from reference TRBV30 and TRBJ1-6): SQTIHQWPATLVQPVGSPLSLECTVEGTSNPNLYWYRQAAGRGLQLLFYSVGIGQISSEVPQNLSASRPQDRQFILSSKKLLLSDSGFYLCAWEIPGLFRQGNSPLHFGNGTRLTVT.

This clone occurred a few times. V gene TRBV21-1 combines with J gene TRBJ2-5; the table's D call, TRBD2, was not checked against the DNA. TRBV21-1 is listed as a pseudogene. This CDR3 has 16 amino acids. CDR3 nucleotide sequence: TGTGCCAGCACCCCCCTAGGGCAGGGGCGGGAGGAGACCCAGTACTTC. This gives the protein CASTPLGQGREETQYF.

This clone came up once. The chain recombines TRBV10-1 with TRBJ1-5; D is undetermined. CDR1 is WNHNN and CDR2 is SYGVQD in the germline V gene (reference sequence). V dropped 4 bases and J dropped 4 bases, with 11 bases sitting between them. The CDR3 has 14 residues. The CDR3 sequence is CASSVGSPNQPQHF. The CDR3 bases are TGCGCCAGCAGTGTGGGATCGCCAAATCAGCCCCAGCATTTT.

This chain connects TRBV18 to TRBJ2-5, with D perhaps matching TRBD2 (5 bases). Per germline, CDR1 KGHSH and CDR2 LQKENI. The length of the CDR3 is 13 residues. Between the trimmed V and J ends, which lost 3 bases and 5 bases, there was a span of 10 bases. The CDR3 sequence: CASSPTREETQYF. The CDR3 DNA is TGTGCCAGCTCACCTACTAGGGAGGAGACCCAGTACTTC. The full variable domain, its missing parts supplied by reference TRBV18 and TRBJ2-5, is NAGVMQNPRHLVRRRGQEARLRCSPMKGHSHVYWYRQLPEEGLKFMVYLQKENIIDESGMPKERFSAEFPKEGPSILRIQQVVRGDSAAYFCASSPTREETQYFGPGTRLLVL.

This clone came up a few times. The rearrangement uses TRBV15 and TRBJ1-2; D call uncertain. Trimming stripped 4 bases from V and 3 bases from J, with 18 bases between. Per germline, CDR1 LNHNV and CDR2 YYDKDF (reference sequence). The CDR3 consists of 16 residues. CDR3: CATSNHQDAVDYGYTF. DNA of the CDR3: TGTGCCACCAGCAACCACCAGGACGCCGTAGACTATGGCTACACCTTC.

The V and J genes are TRBV29-1 and TRBJ1-4, with a weak D call TRBD1 (6 bases). Trimming cost V 7 bases and J 6 bases, with 18 bases left between them. The CDR3 consists of 14 residues. Germline CDR1 SQVTM, CDR2 ANQGSEA. The CDR3 DNA follows: TGCAGCGGGATGGACACGTCAGGGGATGAAAAACTGTTTTTT. Protein: CSGMDTSGDEKLFF.

The CDR3, as DNA: TGTGCCAGCAGCGTAGAAGCCGGGGACTATGGCTACACCTTC. Translation: CASSVEAGDYGYTF. The J gene is TRBJ1-2, the V gene TRBV9; D remains ambiguous. The CDR3 totals 14 residues. Trimming left V 0 bases short and J 3 bases short, with 9 bases between. In germline, CDR1 is SGDLS, CDR2 YYNGEE.

This clone has more than one count but fewer than ten. This chain connects TRBV5-4 to TRBJ1-1, with D possibly matching TRBD1 (5 bases). Trimming removed 4 bases at V and 11 bases at J, with 18 bases between. CDR1 and CDR2 from the germline V gene are SGHNT and YYREEE (reference sequence). The CDR3 length is 13 residues. The CDR3 DNA sequence: TGTGCCAGCAGCAATCAGGGTAGTGATTCGGCTTTCTTT. This codes for CASSNQGSDSAFF.

In its sample, this clone was seen a few times. The rearrangement joins TRBV19 to TRBJ2-1, with D possibly called TRBD1 or TRBD2 (5 bases each). The CDR3 has 13 amino acids. V was shortened by 7 bases and J by 5 bases, with 12 bases between the two germline ends. Germline CDR1 LNHDA, CDR2 SQIVND (reference sequence). The CDR3 DNA reads TGTGCCAGTACCCTGGGGGAAAACAATGAGCAGTTCTTC. Translating gives CASTLGENNEQFF. Combining the CDR3 with reference TRBV19 and TRBJ2-1 gives the whole variable domain DGGITQSPKYLFRKEGQNVTLSCEQNLNHDAMYWYRQDPGQGLRLIYYSQIVNDFQKGDIAEGYSVSREKKESFPLTVTSAQKNPTAFYLCASTLGENNEQFFGPGTRLTVL.

The rearrangement links TRBV30 to TRBJ1-1; D is uncertain. The V end lost 1 base, the J end lost 4 bases, and 13 bases lay between the germline ends. This CDR3 is built from 14 residues. Germline-derived CDR1 and CDR2 are GTSNPN and SVGIG (reference sequence). CDR3 loop: CAWSALIWGTEAFF. CDR3 DNA: TGTGCCTGGAGTGCTCTTATATGGGGCACTGAAGCTTTCTTT.

This clone turned up a few times. V is TRBV5-1 and J is TRBJ2-5, with 8 nucleotides matching TRBD2. The germline V gene encodes CDR1 SGHRS and CDR2 YFSETQ. The ends lost 5 bases at V and 1 base at J; junction bases unmatched: 7. The CDR3 runs to 15 residues. The CDR3: CASRGLGEIQETQYF. The CDR3, as DNA: TGCGCCAGCAGGGGACTAGGAGAGATCCAAGAGACCCAGTACTTC.

As DNA, the CDR3 is TGTGCCAGCAGCTACGGACCGGCCTCTGGAAACACCATATATTTT. This gives the protein CASSYGPASGNTIYF. The chain employs TRBV6-5 and TRBJ1-3; D is ambiguous. The CDR3 covers 15 residues. V dropped 6 bases and J dropped 0 bases, with 12 bases sitting between them. Germline CDR1 and CDR2: MNHEY and SVGAGI.

This clone was recorded a few times. The gene calls are TRBV29-1 and TRBJ2-7; D is unclear. The V end was cut by 0 bases, the J end by 7 bases, with 16 bases between. The CDR3 consists of 14 residues. Germline assignment: CDR1 SQVTM and CDR2 ANQGSEA. CDR3 nucleotides: TGCAGCGTTGAAGATTGGCGCGGCACCCAGGAGCAGTACTTC. Translating it yields CSVEDWRGTQEQYF.

This clone was counted between two and nine times. The V and J genes are TRBV29-1 and TRBJ1-2; 7 bases map to TRBD1. This CDR3 is built from 11 residues. Germline V gene lookup returns CDR1 SQVTM and CDR2 ANQGSEA. V shed 7 bases, J shed 4 bases, and the junction held 3 bases outside the gene matches. The CDR3 DNA sequence: TGCAGCGCGGGACAGCCCTATGGCTACACCTTC. Residues: CSAGQPYGYTF.

V gene TRBV2 combines with J gene TRBJ2-7, with TRBD1 identical over 7 bases. CDR1 and CDR2 from the germline V gene are SNHLY and FYNNEI. After removal of 7 bases from V and 3 bases from J, the junction contained 3 bases not matched to a gene. This CDR3 is built from 12 residues. For the CDR3, the DNA is TGTGCCAGCATTCAGGGGGACTACGAGCAGTACTTC. Encoded protein: CASIQGDYEQYF.

This chain connects TRBV27 to TRBJ1-5; D is possibly TRBD1 (5 bases). Germline V gene sequence: CDR1 MNHEY, CDR2 SMNVEV (reference sequence). The CDR3 totals 14 residues. Trimming removed 5 bases at V and 0 bases at J, with 8 bases between. CDR3 sequence reads: CASSPTDSNQPQHF. The CDR3 DNA reads TGTGCCAGCAGTCCGACAGATAGCAATCAGCCCCAGCATTTT.

The rearrangement joins TRBV12-5 to TRBJ2-3, with D hard to call. V gave up 7 bases and J gave up 6 bases, with 8 bases separating them. Germline V CDR1 and CDR2: LGHNT, FRNRAP. The CDR3 consists of 11 residues. The CDR3, as DNA: TGTGCTAGTGCCTCGAGCGATACGCAGTATTTT. It encodes CASASSDTQYF.

V gene TRBV5-1 combines with J gene TRBJ2-5; 8 bases agree with TRBD1. V shed 4 bases, J shed 0 bases, and the junction held 5 bases outside the gene matches. CDR3 length: 15 residues. Per germline, CDR1 SGHRS and CDR2 YFSETQ. The DNA for the CDR3 is TGCGCCAGCAGCCCGGACAGGGTGTACCAAGAGACCCAGTACTTC. Its translation: CASSPDRVYQETQYF.

The CDR3: CASSLQDRGFPYEQYF. The CDR3 DNA is TGTGCCAGCAGCCTACAGGACAGGGGCTTTCCTTACGAGCAGTACTTC. The chain joins TRBV7-9 to TRBJ2-7, with 9 bases that match TRBD1. Germline CDR1 and CDR2: SEHNR and FQNEAQ (reference sequence). This CDR3 spans 16 amino acids. V was clipped by 5 bases and J by 4 bases; unmatched bases: 12.

The chain carries TRBV5-1 and TRBJ1-2; D is perhaps TRBD1 (5 bases). CDR1 is SGHRS, CDR2 YFSETQ, per germline. The V end lost 5 bases, the J end lost 6 bases, and 11 bases lay between the germline ends. The CDR3 runs 12 residues. Written as DNA, the CDR3 is TGCGCCAGCAGGCCAGGGACGAATGGCTACACCTTC. This gives the protein CASRPGTNGYTF.

The table lists this clone with a few counts. The CDR3 loop reads CASSPRPVEKLFF. In nucleotides, the CDR3 is TGTGCCAGCAGCCCTAGGCCCGTCGAAAAACTGTTTTTT. V is TRBV9 and J is TRBJ1-4; D is undetermined. Per the germline V gene, CDR1 is SGDLS and CDR2 is YYNGEE. Trimming removed 4 bases from V and 8 bases from J, with 12 bases in between. The CDR3 extends over 13 amino acids.

The chain uses TRBV7-9 and TRBJ1-3; weak D call: TRBD1 (6 bases). The V end lost 5 bases, the J end lost 6 bases, and 11 bases lay between the germline ends. Germline V lookup: CDR1 SEHNR, CDR2 FQNEAQ (reference sequence). The CDR3 extends over 13 amino acids. CDR3 DNA: TGTGCCAGCAGCCGACAGGCCATAAACACCATATATTTT. Translated: CASSRQAINTIYF.

The V call is TRBV5-1, the J call TRBJ1-1; no reliable D call. Trimming left V 5 bases short and J 0 bases short, with 11 bases between. The CDR3 runs to 14 residues. Per the germline V gene, CDR1 is SGHRS and CDR2 is YFSETQ. The DNA of the CDR3 is TGCGCCAGCAGGTCTAACGGCATGAACACTGAAGCTTTCTTT. It encodes CASRSNGMNTEAFF.